This T cell receptor (beta chain) was captured in a study of OX40 agonist ivuxolimab in advanced cancers. Regarding the research as a whole: Ivuxolimab, which targeted the costimulatory receptor OX40 (CD134), was an agonistic, fully human IgG2 monoclonal antibody. Intravenous ivuxolimab was administered to patients every 2 weeks at six dose levels: 0.01, 0.1, 0.3, 1.5, 3 and 10 mg/kg. Among the approximately 54 dose-escalation patients, 19 had hepatocellular carcinoma, around 15 melanoma, 9 renal cell carcinoma and 9 head and neck cancer. A male proportion of roughly 80% and a mean age of 60 years, ranging from roughly 23 to 79, were recorded for the dose-escalation cohort. Prior anti-PD-1, anti-PD-L1 or anti-CTLA-4 therapy was permitted, and 40% of dose-escalation patients had received checkpoint inhibitors. Three dose-escalation patients achieved partial responses, one with hepatocellular carcinoma and two with cutaneous melanoma. Peripheral TCRbeta sequencing aimed to test whether ivuxolimab altered TCR sequence diversity and caused clonal T-cell expansion. The paper covers the monotherapy dose-escalation part of the phase I ivuxolimab trial, which included N of about 56 patients.

Paper-wide results and their limitations: Partial responders in the 0.1-3.0 mg/kg groups had among the lowest normalized peripheral clonal expansion, especially among CD8+ T cells. Low levels of normalized T-cell clonal expansion were also seen in some patients who did not respond. At doses from 0.1 to 3.0 mg/kg, clonal expansion was seen in both CD4+ and CD8+ blood T cells between baseline and week 6. The antigen specificity of the peripheral T cells that underwent clonal expansion was not determined. After ivuxolimab, expanded clones were on average more numerous among CD8+ T cells than among CD4+ T cells.

V gives up 7 bases and J gives up 1 base, and the segment between their germline ends measures 11 bases. From cysteine to phenylalanine, the CDR3 is 14 amino acids long. Left in the record is the CDR3 DNA by itself, 42 bases read in frame from the first base. According to the germline V gene, CDR1 reads WSHSY and CDR2 reads SAAADI. Patients with a history of autoimmune disease or receiving systemic immunosuppression were excluded from the trial. Peripheral blood for TCR sequencing was collected from all dose cohorts at baseline, on cycle 4 day 1, and on cycle 7 day 1. Samples were obtained from an open-label, multicenter, first-in-human phase I dose-escalation trial of ivuxolimab. The trial enrolled adults with locally advanced or metastatic head and neck squamous cell, hepatocellular, melanoma or renal cell carcinoma. Before TCR sequencing, CD4+ and CD8+ T cells were separately sorted from peripheral blood.

This clone was counted between two and nine times. Its target antigen remains unknown. The sample holds no much larger clone one base away, and base qualities are not on file. Genomic DNA was isolated from the sorted cells so that the TCRbeta CDR3 region could be sequenced. TCRbeta CDR3 regions were sequenced using the immunoSEQ Assay. The clones in this table, taken by TCRdb from immuneACCESS, are in-frame only. Not every clone is retained; where verified, under half of the shortfall comes from an unresolved V gene, and the cause of the rest is unknown. Here the sample has 50,000 to 65,000 clones; 75% to 90% occur a single time. The ten largest make up around 12% of the sample.

The origin of this receptor is an adult with an advanced solid tumor such as melanoma, head and neck, liver or kidney cancer. The sample in question was CD4+ or CD8+ T cells sorted from blood, obtained in a trial of the OX40 agonist ivuxolimab. The sequence links TRBV10-2 to TRBJ2-1; the D gene is not confidently resolved. CDR3 sequence: CASTKGLSYNEQFF. The nucleotide sequence is given as TGCGCCAGCACGAAAGGCCTATCCTACAATGAGCAGTTCTTC.